This T cell receptor (beta chain) was recorded in a study of blood T cell repertoires in COVID-19 (dated by TCRdb to 2018 to 2021). Regarding the complete study: Samples from collaborators originated in the United States, Italy and Spain and spanned both the acute and convalescent phases of COVID-19. The prospective study material was composed of cDNA or gDNA derived from T cells, B-cell-depleted T cells, or PBMCs. Deeply sampled blood TCRbeta repertoires from subjects exposed to, actively infected with, or recovered from COVID-19 were included in the dataset. The repertoires were made available in a free public database intended to serve as a resource for research on the immune response to SARS-CoV-2. The samples were drawn from the first 160 participants of the ongoing ImmuneRACE study and from 1,254 subjects provided by 6 global collaborators. The sample metadata nearly always contained a de-identified subject ID, COVID-19 status, age in years and sex. Where available, HLA class I and class II types were taken from metadata supplied by the sample provider and were not determined by assay-based typing. Study-level results and caveats: The quantity of clinical and demographic metadata differed by source and by participant and was supplied without curation.

TCRbeta CDR3 regions were amplified from genomic DNA by means of the immunoSEQ Assay, a bias-controlled multiplex PCR. From the authors' description of their analysis: Nucleated cell counts per sample were estimated from amplification of reference gene primers within the assay. Sequence reads were collapsed and filtered to measure the absolute abundance of every unique TCRbeta CDR3 rearrangement. For each sample, productive Simpson clonality was calculated as the square root of Simpson's diversity index across productive rearrangements. Imported from immuneACCESS, the table was reduced by TCRdb to in-frame sequences with V and J called. These copies leave out some clones; in studies compared against another copy, an unresolved V gene accounts for under half, and the cause of the remainder is not known. Clone size and V and J calls were adopted from that table, with D and trimming inferred from the DNA. Recorded for this sample are some 220,000 clones; more than 80% of them occurred a single time. In total, the top ten clones hold around 5.2% of the sample.

CDR3 length: 14 amino acids, cysteine to phenylalanine. The read is trimmed to its CDR3 DNA, 42 bases read in frame from base 1. CDR1 MNHEY and CDR2 SMNVEV were looked up in the germline V gene (reference sequence). Trimming costs V 5 bases and J 1 base, and their ends lie 11 bases apart. As regards this clone: Its recognized antigen is unknown. The record has no base qualities; no much larger clone is one base away.

Whole blood was collected in K2EDTA tubes by collaborating institutions according to the institutions' own protocols. For TCRbeta analysis, collaborators shipped samples in one of three forms: frozen whole blood, isolated PBMCs, or DNA extracted from either of those sample types. This sequence uses TRBV27 and TRBJ1-1, with an unclear D gene assignment. The TCR was taken from a human donor in a cohort sampled during active COVID-19. Sequenced input: peripheral blood. The base sequence is TGTGCCAGCAGTGACCTGCGGGGGAACACTGAAGCTTTCTTT. This gives the protein CASSDLRGNTEAFF.